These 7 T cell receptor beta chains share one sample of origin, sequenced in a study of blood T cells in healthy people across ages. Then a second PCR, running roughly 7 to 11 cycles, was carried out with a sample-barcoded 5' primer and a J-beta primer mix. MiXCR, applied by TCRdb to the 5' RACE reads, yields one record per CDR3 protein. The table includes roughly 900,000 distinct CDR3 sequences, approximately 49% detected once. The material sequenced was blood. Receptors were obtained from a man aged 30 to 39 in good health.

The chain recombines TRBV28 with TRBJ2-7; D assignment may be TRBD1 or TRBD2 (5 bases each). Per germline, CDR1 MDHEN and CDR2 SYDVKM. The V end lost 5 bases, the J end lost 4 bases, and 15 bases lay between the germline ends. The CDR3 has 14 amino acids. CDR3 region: CASSASRGWYEQYF. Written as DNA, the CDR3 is TGTGCCAGCAGTGCCTCACGGGGCTGGTACGAGCAGTACTTC.

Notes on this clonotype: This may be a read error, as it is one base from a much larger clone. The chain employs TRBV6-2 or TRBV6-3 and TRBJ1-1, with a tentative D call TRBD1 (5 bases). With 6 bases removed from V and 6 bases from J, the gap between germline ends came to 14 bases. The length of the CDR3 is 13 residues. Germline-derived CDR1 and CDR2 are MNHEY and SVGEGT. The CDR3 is CASSETESAEAFF. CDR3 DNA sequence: TGTGCCAGCAGCGAGACAGAGAGTGCTGAAGCTTTCTTT.

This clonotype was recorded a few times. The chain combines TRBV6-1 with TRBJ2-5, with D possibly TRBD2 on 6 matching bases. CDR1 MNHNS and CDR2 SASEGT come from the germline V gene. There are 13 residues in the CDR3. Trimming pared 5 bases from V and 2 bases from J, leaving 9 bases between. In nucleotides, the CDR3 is TGTGCCAGCAGTCCTGCGGGGCAAGAGACCCAGTACTTC. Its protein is CASSPAGQETQYF.

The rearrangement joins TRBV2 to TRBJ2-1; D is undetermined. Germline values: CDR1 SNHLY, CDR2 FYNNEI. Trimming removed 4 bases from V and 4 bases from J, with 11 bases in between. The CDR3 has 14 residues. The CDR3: CASSVETPYNEQFF. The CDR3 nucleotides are TGTGCCAGCAGTGTCGAGACTCCGTACAATGAGCAGTTCTTC.

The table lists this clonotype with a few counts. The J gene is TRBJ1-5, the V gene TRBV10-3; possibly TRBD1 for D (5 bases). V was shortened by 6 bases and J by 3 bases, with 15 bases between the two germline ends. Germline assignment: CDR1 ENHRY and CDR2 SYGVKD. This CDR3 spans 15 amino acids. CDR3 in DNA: TGTGCCATCAGCAGGACTGGGGACGACAATCAGCCCCAGCATTTT. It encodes CAISRTGDDNQPQHF.

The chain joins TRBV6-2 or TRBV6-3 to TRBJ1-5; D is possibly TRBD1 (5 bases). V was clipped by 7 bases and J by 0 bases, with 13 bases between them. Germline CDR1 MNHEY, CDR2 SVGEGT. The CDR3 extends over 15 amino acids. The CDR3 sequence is CASTSPGYSNQPQHF. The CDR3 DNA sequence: TGTGCCAGCACCTCTCCAGGGTATAGCAATCAGCCCCAGCATTTT.

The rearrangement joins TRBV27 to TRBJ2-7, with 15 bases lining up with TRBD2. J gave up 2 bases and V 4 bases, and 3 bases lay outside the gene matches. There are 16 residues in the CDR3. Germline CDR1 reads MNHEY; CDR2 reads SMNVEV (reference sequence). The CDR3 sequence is CASSWTSGGAPYEQYF. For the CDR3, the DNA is TGTGCCAGCAGTTGGACTAGCGGGGGGGCCCCCTACGAGCAGTACTTC.